These 31 T cell receptor beta chains share one sample of origin, sequenced in a study of T cells in tuberculosis. Assay used: immunoSEQ multiplex PCR; TCRdb lists only in-frame clones, some missing. The data show about 59,000 clones, around 81% seen once. Sorting used thawed, overnight-rested PBMC stained with anti-CD3, a viability dye and GMM-loaded CD1B tetramer. CD1B tetramers were loaded with Rhodococcus equi-derived C32 glucose monomycolate. The sequenced sample consisted of CD1b-GMM tetramer-negative cells sorted from PBMCs. Receptors originate from an adult woman with latent tuberculosis.

V is TRBV6-1 and J is TRBJ1-5; D gene unclear. Looked up from germline, CDR1 is MNHNS and CDR2 is SASEGT. Trimming shortened V by 6 bases and J by 5 bases, and 17 bases separated the two germline ends. The CDR3 length is 15 residues. CDR3 sequence: CASRINAPADQPQHF. The DNA of the CDR3 is TGTGCCAGCAGGATAAACGCCCCGGCGGATCAGCCCCAGCATTTT.

Turning to this clone: The sample carries other DNA sequences with the same CDR3. V is TRBV5-1 and J is TRBJ1-5, with 7 bases aligning to TRBD1. Germline CDR1 SGHRS, CDR2 YFSETQ. V trimming: 1 base; J trimming: 2 bases; junction bases outside the gene matches: 3. This CDR3 has 15 residues. The CDR3 reads CASSLSTGGNQPQHF. The DNA for the CDR3 is TGCGCCAGCAGCTTGTCTACAGGGGGCAATCAGCCCCAGCATTTT.

This clone was observed a few times. The V call is TRBV14, the J call TRBJ1-3; D unresolved. This CDR3 spans 15 amino acids. The germline V gene encodes CDR1 SGHDN and CDR2 FVKESK. The V end was cut by 1 base, the J end by 2 bases, with 9 bases between. The DNA of the CDR3 is TGTGCCAGCAGCCAAGGGCTTCACGCTGGAAACACCATATATTTT. As protein: CASSQGLHAGNTIYF.

The table lists this clone with a count of one. The CDR3 spells CASSTQGNSGNTIYF. The CDR3 coding sequence is TGTGCCAGCAGCACACAGGGAAACTCTGGAAACACCATATATTTT. V usage is TRBV5-6 and J usage is TRBJ1-3; possible D gene TRBD1, 6 bases. V was cut by 4 bases and J by 0 bases, with 11 bases left in between. The CDR3 contains 15 residues. Germline CDR1 and CDR2: SGHDT and YYEEEE.

This chain joins TRBV7-6 and TRBJ2-1; TRBD2 might be the D (6 bases). Germline V gene sequence: CDR1 SGHVS, CDR2 FNYEAQ. The CDR3 contains 13 residues. Trimming pared 4 bases from V and 4 bases from J, leaving 8 bases between. The CDR3 region is CASSSGTYNEQFF. For the CDR3, the DNA is TGTGCCAGCAGCTCTGGGACTTACAATGAGCAGTTCTTC.

This clone was seen a single time. This chain's CDR3 is CAISDRVNTEAFF. CDR3 DNA: TGTGCCATCAGTGACAGGGTGAACACTGAAGCTTTCTTT. The chain has TRBV10-3 and TRBJ1-1; perhaps TRBD1 as D (5 bases). CDR1 and CDR2 from the germline V gene are ENHRY and SYGVKD. V dropped 3 bases and J dropped 0 bases, with 5 bases sitting between them. The CDR3 is 13 residues long.

The genes are TRBV6-5 and TRBJ1-4, with TRBD1 matching over 7 bases. Germline V gene lookup returns CDR1 MNHEY and CDR2 SVGAGI. V shed 6 bases and J 0 bases; nucleotides not matched to a gene: 4. The CDR3 has 15 amino acids. The CDR3 is CASRTGRATNEKLFF. Written as DNA, the CDR3 is TGTGCCAGCAGGACAGGGCGTGCAACTAATGAAAAACTGTTTTTT.

The V and J genes are TRBV5-1 and TRBJ2-7, with 7 positions matching TRBD1. Germline CDR1 and CDR2: SGHRS and YFSETQ. With 2 bases clipped from V and 5 bases from J, the junction kept 7 bases outside the gene matches. The CDR3 covers 14 residues. CDR3 DNA sequence: TGCGCCAGCAGCTTACCCGGCAGGGGGAACGAGCAGTACTTC. It encodes CASSLPGRGNEQYF.

Only one count was recorded for this clone. The chain joins TRBV10-3 to TRBJ1-2; D perhaps matches TRBD1 (5 bases). The CDR3 consists of 14 residues. The germline CDR1 and CDR2 sequences are ENHRY and SYGVKD. V lost 0 bases and J lost 4, with 9 bases in between. The CDR3: CAISESGDSYGYTF. DNA of the CDR3: TGTGCCATCAGTGAGTCAGGGGATAGCTATGGCTACACCTTC.

The chain has TRBV7-8 and TRBJ2-3; TRBD2 agrees at 9 bases. V was clipped by 7 bases and J by 4 bases; unmatched bases: 18. CDR1 and CDR2 (germline): SGHVS, FQNEAQ. This CDR3 is built from 18 residues. CDR3 coding DNA: TGTGCCAGCATCTCTTTCGGTGGGGTAGCGGGAGTGGCAGATACGCAGTATTTT. It translates to CASISFGGVAGVADTQYF.

The V call is TRBV10-2, the J call TRBJ1-5; 8 bases match TRBD1. V was pared by 2 bases and J by 5 bases, with 8 bases of the junction left unmatched. The germline CDR1 and CDR2 sequences are WSHSY and SAAADI. The CDR3 totals 16 residues. CDR3 coding DNA: TGCGCCAGCAGTGAGAGCCAGGGGGCTCGAGATCAGCCCCAGCATTTT. It codes for CASSESQGARDQPQHF.

V and J are TRBV28 and TRBJ1-5; D ambiguous. The CDR3 consists of 15 residues. Deletions cut 3 bases from V and 1 base from J, with 10 bases between. Germline values: CDR1 MDHEN, CDR2 SYDVKM. CDR3 in amino acids: CASSLGRGSNQPQHF. Here the CDR3 DNA reads TGTGCCAGCAGTTTGGGCAGAGGGAGCAATCAGCCCCAGCATTTT.

This clone was recorded once. The chain links TRBV5-8 to TRBJ1-2, with D tentatively TRBD1 (6 bases). This CDR3 comprises 15 residues. Trimming stripped 0 bases from V and 4 bases from J, with 13 bases between. Germline loops: CDR1 SGHTS, CDR2 YDEGEE. The CDR3, as DNA: TGTGCCAGCAGCTTGGCCGCGGGGGCAGCCTATGGCTACACCTTC. It encodes CASSLAAGAAYGYTF.

The chain links TRBV6-1 to TRBJ2-7; 7 positions agree with TRBD1. Germline V lookup: CDR1 MNHNS, CDR2 SASEGT. The CDR3 runs 17 residues. The J segment lost 7 bases and the V segment lost 0 bases, leaving 15 bases of the junction unmatched. CDR3 protein: CASSEARSWTGPFEQYF. In nucleotides, the CDR3 is TGTGCCAGCAGTGAAGCGAGGAGCTGGACAGGTCCTTTTGAGCAGTACTTC.

The V call is TRBV5-1, the J call TRBJ1-4; 8 nucleotides agree with TRBD1. Germline assignment: CDR1 SGHRS and CDR2 YFSETQ. The CDR3 is 15 residues long. Losses at the gene ends were 1 base for V and 3 bases for J; bases not matched to a gene: 2. The CDR3 region is CASSLTTGANEKLFF. The CDR3 DNA sequence: TGCGCCAGCAGCTTGACGACAGGGGCTAATGAAAAACTGTTTTTT.

Remarks on this clone: The same CDR3 is also encoded by other DNA sequences in this sample. The J gene is TRBJ2-1, the V gene TRBV2, with 10 bases lining up with TRBD2. The CDR3 loop spans 16 amino acids. Germline V CDR1 and CDR2: SNHLY, FYNNEI. V trimming: 6 bases; J trimming: 5 bases; junction bases outside the gene matches: 10. The CDR3 DNA follows: TGTGCCAGCAGGGGGTACGGACTAGCGGAGAACAATGAGCAGTTCTTC. This gives the protein CASRGYGLAENNEQFF.

This chain connects TRBV10-2 to TRBJ2-1; the match to TRBD2 covers 16 bases. From germline, CDR1 is WSHSY and CDR2 SAAADI. The junction had 8 bases not matched to a gene; V was cut back by 8 bases and J by 10 bases. The CDR3 has 15 amino acids. As DNA, the CDR3 is TGCGCCAGCGGGACTAGCGGGAGGGCGGGTGGCGAGCAGTTCTTC. Translating it yields CASGTSGRAGGEQFF.

On this clone itself: Additional DNA sequences in this sample encode the identical CDR3. V usage is TRBV7-2 and J usage is TRBJ1-5, with D uncertain. The germline V gene encodes CDR1 SGHTA and CDR2 FQGNSA. This CDR3 spans 15 amino acids. Trimming removed 2 bases from V and 0 bases from J, with 8 bases in between. CDR3 sequence reads: CASSLNRNSNQPQHF. In nucleotides, the CDR3 is TGTGCCAGCAGCTTAAATAGAAATAGCAATCAGCCCCAGCATTTT.

V and J are TRBV9 and TRBJ1-1, with D uncertain. V lost 4 bases and J lost 5, with 18 bases in between. Germline CDR1 SGDLS, CDR2 YYNGEE. The CDR3 runs 15 residues. In DNA, the CDR3 is TGTGCCAGCAGCTTGGAGGGTGGGGTAGGGACTGAAGCTTTCTTT. It translates to CASSLEGGVGTEAFF.

The rearrangement uses TRBV2 and TRBJ1-2; 8 bases line up with TRBD1. The CDR3 is made up of 13 amino acids. V dropped 5 bases and J dropped 6; count of bases not matched to a gene: 5. In germline, CDR1 is SNHLY, CDR2 FYNNEI. The CDR3 sequence is CASSSDREHGYTF. The CDR3 nucleotides are TGTGCCAGCAGTTCGGACAGGGAGCATGGCTACACCTTC.

This clone was seen only a few times. DNA for the CDR3: TGTGCCAGCAGCCCTAGCGGGGGGAGCTCCTACGAGCAGTACTTC. This codes for CASSPSGGSSYEQYF. The chain couples TRBV6-1 to TRBJ2-7; 11 nucleotides match TRBD2. The junction had 4 bases not matched to a gene; V was cut back by 6 bases and J by 0 bases. CDR1 MNHNS and CDR2 SASEGT come from the germline V gene. The CDR3 length is 15 residues.

About this clone itself: The sample contains more than one DNA sequence encoding this CDR3. This CDR3 reads CASSPRGTTSSPLHF. The CDR3 nucleotides read TGTGCCAGCAGCCCCAGAGGGACAACCAGTTCACCCCTCCACTTT. This chain connects TRBV9 to TRBJ1-6; possible D gene TRBD1, 6 bases. Trimming left V 4 bases short and J 9 bases short, with 17 bases between. The CDR3 sequence is 15 residues long. From germline, CDR1 is SGDLS and CDR2 YYNGEE.

This chain joins TRBV4-3 and TRBJ2-2, with D perhaps TRBD1 (5 bases). The ends were cut back, 5 bases at V and 1 base at J, with 8 bases in the middle. The CDR3 is 14 residues long. Germline CDR1 reads LGHNA; CDR2 reads YSLEER. CDR3 coding DNA: TGCGCCAGCAGCGCACAGGTGAACACCGGGGAGCTGTTTTTT. Amino acid sequence: CASSAQVNTGELFF.

The CDR3 sequence: CASSQETWRTNGYTF. The CDR3 DNA follows: TGCGCCAGCAGCCAAGAAACATGGAGAACTAATGGCTACACCTTC. The chain links TRBV4-1 to TRBJ1-2; the D is unclear. The CDR3 covers 15 residues. From germline, CDR1 is MGHRA and CDR2 YSYEKL. V lost 0 bases, J lost 6 bases, and 14 bases lay in between.

The CDR3 loop reads CASSEAIGRFTIYF. In DNA form, the CDR3 reads TGTGCCAGCAGTGAAGCGATAGGGAGATTCACCATATATTTT. V usage is TRBV2 and J usage is TRBJ1-3, with D unclear. V was shortened by 0 bases and J by 9 bases, with 12 bases between the two germline ends. The CDR3 extends over 14 amino acids. The germline CDR1 and CDR2 sequences are SNHLY and FYNNEI.

V and J are TRBV19 and TRBJ1-6, with TRBD1 as a possible D gene (5 bases). V was cut by 6 bases and J by 8 bases, with 20 bases left in between. Germline V CDR1 and CDR2: LNHDA, SQIVND (reference sequence). This CDR3 contains 16 residues. The CDR3 nucleotides are TGTGCCAGTAGATACGGAATCGGGGGGAAGGATTCACCCCTCCACTTT. This codes for CASRYGIGGKDSPLHF.

This clone came up a few times. This chain joins TRBV4-2 and TRBJ1-5; D is undetermined. Germline-derived CDR1 and CDR2 are LGHNA and YNFKEQ. The V gene lost 1 base and the J gene lost 5 bases, with 3 bases spanning the gap. This CDR3 is built from 12 residues. CDR3 amino acids: CASSQADQPQHF. CDR3 in DNA: TGTGCCAGCAGCCAAGCCGATCAGCCCCAGCATTTT.

This clone was counted a single time. This sequence joins TRBV11-3 and TRBJ2-3, with D possibly being TRBD2 (6 bases). V lost 0 bases and J 0 bases, leaving 7 bases between the germline ends. The CDR3 loop spans 15 amino acids. The V gene's germline CDR1 is SGHNT and CDR2 YENEEA. The CDR3: CASSLDGGSTDTQYF. CDR3 DNA: TGTGCCAGCAGCTTAGATGGGGGGAGCACAGATACGCAGTATTTT.

This chain joins TRBV5-1 and TRBJ2-5; D is unresolved. Trimming cost V 3 bases and J 7 bases, with 7 bases left between them. Looked up from germline, CDR1 is SGHRS and CDR2 is YFSETQ. The CDR3 sequence is 11 residues long. The CDR3, as DNA: TGCGCCAGCAGCTCCCTCGGGACCCAGTACTTC. Protein: CASSSLGTQYF.

The J gene is TRBJ1-5, the V gene TRBV7-2; maybe TRBD1 (5 bases). Per germline, CDR1 SGHTA and CDR2 FQGNSA. CDR3 length: 18 residues. Trimming removed 1 base at V and 0 bases at J, with 16 bases between. The CDR3 region has the DNA TGTGCCAGCAGCTTAGTTCCCTCGACAGCGAATAGCAATCAGCCCCAGCATTTT. This gives the protein CASSLVPSTANSNQPQHF.

This rearrangement joins TRBV30 to TRBJ1-5; unclear D gene. Germline V CDR1 and CDR2: GTSNPN, SVGIG (reference sequence). Trimming cost V 1 base and J 2 bases, with 9 bases left between them. The CDR3 extends over 14 amino acids. CDR3 in amino acids: CAWSAQRGNQPQHF. For the CDR3, the DNA is TGTGCCTGGAGTGCACAGAGGGGCAATCAGCCCCAGCATTTT.